This T cell receptor (beta chain) derives from a study of T cell responses to AZD1222 COVID-19 vaccine (dated by TCRdb to the early 2020s). As for the study more broadly: A total of 233 trial participants underwent TCR sequencing, of whom around 200 received two doses of AZD1222 and about 25 received two doses of the MenACWY control vaccine. Trial participants were enrolled into age subgroups of 18-55, 56-69 and 70-plus years, which contained about 150, 28 and 57 TCR-sequenced participants, respectively.

V is pared back by 1 base and J by 2 bases, with 9 bases lying between the germline termini. From the cysteine up to the phenylalanine, the CDR3 has a length of 15 residues. Only CDR3 DNA is held: 45 bases, read in frame from base 1. CDR1 and CDR2 (MDHEN, SYDVKM) derive from the germline V gene. What the authors observed across the whole study: Reportedly, close to half of the unique spike-specific TCRs recognized epitopes lying outside the regions that are mutated in the B.1.351 and B.1.1.7 variants. Most participants were white British and females outnumbered males, and the authors suggested that clonal diversity may have been underestimated. The vaccine-associated CD4 TCRs covered the entire spike protein, and the dominant responses fell in regions 160-218 and 743-854. Only a handful of AZD1222 recipients were SARS-CoV-2 seropositive at baseline, limiting conclusions about previously exposed vaccinees. Spike-specific TCR breadth and depth rose significantly after two AZD1222 doses compared with day 0 and with MenACWY recipients. In the small 56-69-year group, the increase in depth fell short of significance, most likely because of low power. Because no samples from the day 14 peak response were available, repertoires could be characterized only after the peak T cell response.

As to this clone: The antigen it binds to is not known. Nothing much larger sits one base from this clone, and base qualities are not available.

The CDR3 regions of human TCRbeta chains were analyzed by immunosequencing. The source study handled its data this way. TCRs in the repertoires were matched against a reference library of SARS-CoV-2-specific TCRs that had been generated with the MIRA antigen-specificity platform. Breadth was defined as the fraction of unique TCRs that were SARS-CoV-2-associated, and depth was defined as the fraction of total T cells that were SARS-CoV-2-associated. Using the MIRA data, each spike-specific TCR was assigned both to the spike region to which the TCR was reactive and to a CD4 or CD8 class. Log10-transformed breadth and depth values were compared by one-way ANOVA with Sidak's multiple comparisons tests. The table comes from immuneACCESS by way of TCRdb, which keeps in-frame sequences with V and J called. Part of the clones is missing from these tables; in studies checked, under half for an unresolved V gene and the rest for unknown reasons. For V, J and clone size, that table is used; D and trimming come from the DNA. For this sample the table gives 200,000 or so clones, of which over 70% were detected only once. The biggest ten clones account for 2.5% to 3% of the sample.

Taken with the paper, the label for time point translates to: baseline before first vaccination. This specimen's treatment or condition label, interpreted: meningococcal conjugate vaccine given as trial control. The vaccinee samples were drawn from two UK trials, COV001 and COV002, one of which was a single-blind randomized controlled phase 2/3 trial testing AZD1222 (ChAdOx1 nCoV-19) in healthy adults. For TCRbeta chain sequencing, PBMC samples were collected from trial participants at day 0 and at day 28 after the second dose. This TCR was recovered from an adult in good health. The receptor chain draws on TRBV28 and TRBJ1-5; TRBD1 is perhaps the D gene, given 5 matching bases. This specimen was peripheral blood, taken on day 0 of MenACWY control vaccination. The sequenced DNA: TGTGCCAGCAGTTTATTGGGAGGGGGCAATCAGCCCCAGCATTTT. Its product reads: CASSLLGGGNQPQHF.